Listed below are T cell receptor beta chains from one sample, sequenced in a study of T cell responses to AZD1222 COVID-19 vaccine. Measured with immunoSEQ multiplex PCR; TCRdb has only the in-frame clones, and not every one. The table shows around 180,000 clones, with 85% to 95% occurring only once. The sequences come from peripheral blood, collected on day 0 of AZD1222 vaccination. The receptors derive from an adult in good health. CDR3s include the opening cysteine and the closing phenylalanine or tryptophan. D genes are given only for firm matches. Only part of the rows carry a size: once, few, many, or a class if the clone is expanded.

CDR3nt: TGCGCCAGCAGCTTGGGGCAGAACACCGGGGAGCTGTTTTTT
CDR3aa: CASSLGQNTGELFF
v_gene: TRBV5-1
j_gene: TRBJ2-2
abundance: NA
len: 14
d_gene: NA

CDR3nt: TGCGCCAGCAGCCAAGGGGCCGTAGCCAAAAACATTCAGTACTTC
CDR3aa: CASSQGAVAKNIQYF
v_gene: TRBV4-1
j_gene: TRBJ2-4
abundance: NA
len: 15
d_gene: NA

CDR3nt: TGCGCCAGCAGCTTGGGGCTGACAGGTTCGGAGACCCAGTACTTC
CDR3aa: CASSLGLTGSETQYF
v_gene: TRBV5-1
j_gene: TRBJ2-5
abundance: NA
len: 15
d_gene: NA

CDR3nt: TGTGCCAGCAGGCGCACAGATACGCAGTATTTT
CDR3aa: CASRRTDTQYF
v_gene: TRBV27
j_gene: TRBJ2-3
abundance: NA
len: 11
d_gene: NA

CDR3nt: TGCAGCCCCTCGTTCCTAGGGCGCAATGAGCAGTTCTTC
CDR3aa: CSPSFLGRNEQFF
v_gene: TRBV29-1
j_gene: TRBJ2-1
abundance: NA
len: 13
d_gene: NA

CDR3nt: TGCGCCAGCAGCGAGGGAAGTAGGCCCTCTGGAAACACCATATATTTT
CDR3aa: CASSEGSRPSGNTIYF
v_gene: TRBV5-1
j_gene: TRBJ1-3
abundance: NA
len: 16
d_gene: NA

CDR3nt: TGTGCCAGCAGCCTTAGCACAGATACGCAGTATTTT
CDR3aa: CASSLSTDTQYF
v_gene: TRBV25-1
j_gene: TRBJ2-3
abundance: NA
len: 12
d_gene: NA

CDR3nt: TGTGCCAGCAGTGAAGAGGGGACTAGGTCTACCTCCAAAAACATTCAGTACTTC
CDR3aa: CASSEEGTRSTSKNIQYF
v_gene: TRBV6-1
j_gene: TRBJ2-4
abundance: NA
len: 18
d_gene: TRBD2

CDR3nt: TGTGCCAGCAGCTTAGCTCCTTCTAGCGGGAGTCTTGAGACCCAGTACTTC
CDR3aa: CASSLAPSSGSLETQYF
v_gene: TRBV7-6
j_gene: TRBJ2-5
abundance: NA
len: 17
d_gene: TRBD2

CDR3nt: TGTGCCAGCAGCACGTCGCCGTCCTACGAGCAGTACTTC
CDR3aa: CASSTSPSYEQYF
v_gene: TRBV7-2
j_gene: TRBJ2-7
abundance: NA
len: 13
d_gene: NA

CDR3nt: TGTGCCAGCAGCTTATCGGGACTAGCGGGGCTGAACACCGGGGAGCTGTTTTTT
CDR3aa: CASSLSGLAGLNTGELFF
v_gene: TRBV11-3
j_gene: TRBJ2-2
abundance: NA
len: 18
d_gene: TRBD2

CDR3nt: TGTGCCTCAAGTAGGGCGACAGGCCCCACAGATACGCAGTATTTT
CDR3aa: CASSRATGPTDTQYF
v_gene: TRBV19
j_gene: TRBJ2-3
abundance: NA
len: 15
d_gene: NA

CDR3nt: TGTGCCAGCAGCCAGAGGGACTTGGCCTACGAGCAGTACTTC
CDR3aa: CASSQRDLAYEQYF
v_gene: TRBV14
j_gene: TRBJ2-7
abundance: NA
len: 14
d_gene: NA

CDR3nt: TGTGCCAGTAGTATAGCCGGGATCCAAGAGACCCAGTACTTC
CDR3aa: CASSIAGIQETQYF
v_gene: TRBV19
j_gene: TRBJ2-5
abundance: NA
len: 14
d_gene: NA

CDR3nt: TGTGCCAGCAGCTTAACTTTCAATCAGCCCCAGCATTTT
CDR3aa: CASSLTFNQPQHF
v_gene: TRBV7-3
j_gene: TRBJ1-5
abundance: NA
len: 13
d_gene: NA

CDR3nt: TGTGCCAGCAGTGTCCAGACTAGCGGGTCAGAGACCCAGTACTTC
CDR3aa: CASSVQTSGSETQYF
v_gene: TRBV28
j_gene: TRBJ2-5
abundance: NA
len: 15
d_gene: TRBD2

CDR3nt: TGTGCCAGCAGCCCTTTAGGGGAGGGAGGCACTGAAGCTTTCTTT
CDR3aa: CASSPLGEGGTEAFF
v_gene: TRBV14
j_gene: TRBJ1-1
abundance: NA
len: 15
d_gene: NA

CDR3nt: TGTGCCAGCGCTGTATTGGCTGGCACTGAAGCTTTCTTT
CDR3aa: CASAVLAGTEAFF
v_gene: TRBV19
j_gene: TRBJ1-1
abundance: NA
len: 13
d_gene: NA

CDR3nt: TGTGCCAGCAGCTTGGTTCCTGGGGATGGCTACACCTTC
CDR3aa: CASSLVPGDGYTF
v_gene: TRBV5-4
j_gene: TRBJ1-2
abundance: NA
len: 13
d_gene: NA

CDR3nt: TGTGCCAGCAGCCCCGGATTGGCGGGACGAGATACGCAGTATTTT
CDR3aa: CASSPGLAGRDTQYF
v_gene: TRBV5-6
j_gene: TRBJ2-3
abundance: NA
len: 15
d_gene: NA

CDR3nt: TGTGCCAGCAGCCAAGTGCGGGGGCACCCCCTCCACTTT
CDR3aa: CASSQVRGHPLHF
v_gene: TRBV14
j_gene: TRBJ1-6
abundance: once
len: 13
d_gene: NA

CDR3nt: TGTGCCAGCAGCTTGCGCGGGAGAGCCGACGAGCAGTACTTC
CDR3aa: CASSLRGRADEQYF
v_gene: TRBV7-4
j_gene: TRBJ2-7
abundance: NA
len: 14
d_gene: TRBD2

CDR3nt: TGTGCCACCCCCCGTCAGGGTGATTTGAGCAATCAGCCCCAGCATTTT
CDR3aa: CATPRQGDLSNQPQHF
v_gene: TRBV9
j_gene: TRBJ1-5
abundance: NA
len: 16
d_gene: NA

CDR3nt: TGTGCCACCACTAAGACGGCAATGACATACAATGAGCAGTTCTTC
CDR3aa: CATTKTAMTYNEQFF
v_gene: TRBV6-5
j_gene: TRBJ2-1
abundance: NA
len: 15
d_gene: NA

CDR3nt: TGTGCCACCAGAAGGACGGATGGGAACACTGAAGCTTTCTTT
CDR3aa: CATRRTDGNTEAFF
v_gene: TRBV24-1
j_gene: TRBJ1-1
abundance: NA
len: 14
d_gene: NA

CDR3nt: TGTGCCAGCAGTTTATCGAAGTTCCGGCGGACAAGCTCCTATAATTCACCCCTCCACTTT
CDR3aa: CASSLSKFRRTSSYNSPLHF
v_gene: TRBV27
j_gene: TRBJ1-6
abundance: NA
len: 20
d_gene: NA

CDR3nt: TGCGCCAGCAGCTTGGAGGCTAGGACCTTTTCTGGGGCCAACGTCCTGACTTTC
CDR3aa: CASSLEARTFSGANVLTF
v_gene: TRBV5-1
j_gene: TRBJ2-6
abundance: NA
len: 18
d_gene: NA

CDR3nt: TGTGCCAGCAGTTTATTGGGGAGGGCCGGGGGGAATGAGCAGTTCTTC
CDR3aa: CASSLLGRAGGNEQFF
v_gene: TRBV6-5
j_gene: TRBJ2-1
abundance: NA
len: 16
d_gene: TRBD2

CDR3nt: TGCAGCGTCTTAGCGTACACCGGGGAGCTGTTTTTT
CDR3aa: CSVLAYTGELFF
v_gene: TRBV29-1
j_gene: TRBJ2-2
abundance: once
len: 12
d_gene: NA

CDR3nt: TGTGCCAGCAGCTTGTCGCTAGCGGGAGCTTACGAGCAGTACTTC
CDR3aa: CASSLSLAGAYEQYF
v_gene: TRBV5-6
j_gene: TRBJ2-7
abundance: NA
len: 15
d_gene: TRBD2

CDR3nt: TGTGCCAGCAGCTTGAGGAACACAGATACGCAGTATTTT
CDR3aa: CASSLRNTDTQYF
v_gene: TRBV5-6
j_gene: TRBJ2-3
abundance: once
len: 13
d_gene: NA

CDR3nt: TGTGCCATCCGGGACAGGGATCAGAATGAGCAGTTCTTC
CDR3aa: CAIRDRDQNEQFF
v_gene: TRBV27
j_gene: TRBJ2-1
abundance: NA
len: 13
d_gene: TRBD1

CDR3nt: TGCAGCGTTGGGGTGACTTCCAAAGAGACCCAGTACTTC
CDR3aa: CSVGVTSKETQYF
v_gene: TRBV29-1
j_gene: TRBJ2-5
abundance: NA
len: 13
d_gene: NA

CDR3nt: TGTGCCAGCAGCCAAACAGCTTTCCCAGATACGCAGTATTTT
CDR3aa: CASSQTAFPDTQYF
v_gene: TRBV14
j_gene: TRBJ2-3
abundance: NA
len: 14
d_gene: NA

CDR3nt: TGTGCCAGCAGTCCCACGAAGCAGCCCCAGCATTTT
CDR3aa: CASSPTKQPQHF
v_gene: TRBV27
j_gene: TRBJ1-5
abundance: NA
len: 12
d_gene: NA

CDR3nt: TGCGCCAGCAGCTTGGTGAGTAGCGGGAGATCGAACACCGGGGAGCTGTTTTTT
CDR3aa: CASSLVSSGRSNTGELFF
v_gene: TRBV5-1
j_gene: TRBJ2-2
abundance: NA
len: 18
d_gene: TRBD2

CDR3nt: TGTGCCAGCAGTCTCGGAGTGAGGTACGAGCAGTACTTC
CDR3aa: CASSLGVRYEQYF
v_gene: TRBV6-5
j_gene: TRBJ2-7
abundance: NA
len: 13
d_gene: NA

CDR3nt: TGTGCCAGTAGTATTAGAGGGAATTCACCCCTCCACTTT
CDR3aa: CASSIRGNSPLHF
v_gene: TRBV19
j_gene: TRBJ1-6
abundance: NA
len: 13
d_gene: NA

CDR3nt: TGTGCCAGTAGTATAGAGCACAGGGGGCAAGGCTACACCTTC
CDR3aa: CASSIEHRGQGYTF
v_gene: TRBV19
j_gene: TRBJ1-2
abundance: NA
len: 14
d_gene: TRBD1

CDR3nt: TGTGCCAGCAGCTCCACGGGGCGCGGGGAGCTGTTTTTT
CDR3aa: CASSSTGRGELFF
v_gene: TRBV7-3
j_gene: TRBJ2-2
abundance: NA
len: 13
d_gene: NA

CDR3nt: TGCGCCAGCAGCCAAGAAGGTCCGGATTCACCCCTCCACTTT
CDR3aa: CASSQEGPDSPLHF
v_gene: TRBV4-1
j_gene: TRBJ1-6
abundance: NA
len: 14
d_gene: NA

CDR3nt: TGTGCCAGCAGCCCAAAGGGCCGGGTTTCCTACAATGAGCAGTTCTTC
CDR3aa: CASSPKGRVSYNEQFF
v_gene: TRBV7-3
j_gene: TRBJ2-1
abundance: NA
len: 16
d_gene: NA

CDR3nt: TGTGCCAGCTCATTGACAGGGGAAGAAGAGACCCAGTACTTC
CDR3aa: CASSLTGEEETQYF
v_gene: TRBV18
j_gene: TRBJ2-5
abundance: NA
len: 14
d_gene: TRBD1

CDR3nt: TGTGCCAGCAGCCTAGGGACAGTAATGAACACTGAAGCTTTCTTT
CDR3aa: CASSLGTVMNTEAFF
v_gene: TRBV6-5
j_gene: TRBJ1-1
abundance: NA
len: 15
d_gene: TRBD1

CDR3nt: TGTGCCAGCAGGGCAGAGGGGAACACTGAAGCTTTCTTT
CDR3aa: CASRAEGNTEAFF
v_gene: TRBV2
j_gene: TRBJ1-1
abundance: NA
len: 13
d_gene: NA

CDR3nt: TGCACCAGCACGGACACCCGCATTTGTGGCTACACCTTC
CDR3aa: CTSTDTRICGYTF
v_gene: TRBV1
j_gene: TRBJ1-2
abundance: NA
len: 13
d_gene: NA

CDR3nt: TGTGCCAGCGTTTTGCCAAGGGGACTCAGGGCTGAAGCTTTCTTT
CDR3aa: CASVLPRGLRAEAFF
v_gene: TRBV27
j_gene: TRBJ1-1
abundance: NA
len: 15
d_gene: NA

CDR3nt: TGTGCCAGCAGCCAAGTTAGCAATCAGCCCCAGCATTTT
CDR3aa: CASSQVSNQPQHF
v_gene: TRBV6-5
j_gene: TRBJ1-5
abundance: NA
len: 13
d_gene: NA

CDR3nt: TGTGCCAGCAGCACCGGACAGGGCAGGGGGTACACTGAAGCTTTCTTT
CDR3aa: CASSTGQGRGYTEAFF
v_gene: TRBV3-1/TRBV3-2
j_gene: TRBJ1-1
abundance: NA
len: 16
d_gene: TRBD1

CDR3nt: TGTGCCAGCAGTTTTTTAACTGTCGGACAGGGGCGTGAGCAGTACTTC
CDR3aa: CASSFLTVGQGREQYF
v_gene: TRBV27
j_gene: TRBJ2-7
abundance: NA
len: 16
d_gene: TRBD1

CDR3nt: TGCAGTGCTAGTAAGACTAGCGGGAGGACCTACGAGCAGTACTTC
CDR3aa: CSASKTSGRTYEQYF
v_gene: TRBV20-1
j_gene: TRBJ2-7
abundance: NA
len: 15
d_gene: TRBD2

CDR3nt: TGTGCCAGCAGCTCCAGCGGGGGGAGCTCCTACAATGAGCAGTTCTTC
CDR3aa: CASSSSGGSSYNEQFF
v_gene: TRBV9
j_gene: TRBJ2-1
abundance: NA
len: 16
d_gene: TRBD2